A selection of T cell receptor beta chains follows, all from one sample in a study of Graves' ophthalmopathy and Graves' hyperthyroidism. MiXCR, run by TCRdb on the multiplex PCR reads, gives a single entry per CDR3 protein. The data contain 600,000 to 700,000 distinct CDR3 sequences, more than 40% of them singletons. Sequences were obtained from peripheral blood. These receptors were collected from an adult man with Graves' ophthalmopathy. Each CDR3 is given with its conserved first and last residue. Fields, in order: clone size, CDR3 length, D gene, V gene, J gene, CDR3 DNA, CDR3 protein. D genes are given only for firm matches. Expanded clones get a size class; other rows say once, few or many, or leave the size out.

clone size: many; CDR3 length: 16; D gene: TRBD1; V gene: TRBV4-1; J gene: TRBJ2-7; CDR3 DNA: TGCGCCAGCAGCTTCATGGTCGGACAGGCCGCCTACGAGCAGTACTTC; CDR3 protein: CASSFMVGQAAYEQYF
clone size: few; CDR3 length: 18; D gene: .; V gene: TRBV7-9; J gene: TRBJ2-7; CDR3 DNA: TGTGCCAGCAGCCAAGAAAGGGTCGGGGCAGGAAACTCCTACGAGCAGTACTTC; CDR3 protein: CASSQERVGAGNSYEQYF
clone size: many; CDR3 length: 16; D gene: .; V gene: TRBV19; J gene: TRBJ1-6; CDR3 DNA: TGTGCCAGTAGTACTGGGACATTTAGAGGTCGGTCACCCCTCCACTTT; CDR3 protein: CASSTGTFRGRSPLHF
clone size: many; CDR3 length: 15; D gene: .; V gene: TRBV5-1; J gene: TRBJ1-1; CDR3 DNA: TGCGCCAGCAGCTCAGGCAGAAACATGAACACTGAAGCTTTCTTT; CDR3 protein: CASSSGRNMNTEAFF
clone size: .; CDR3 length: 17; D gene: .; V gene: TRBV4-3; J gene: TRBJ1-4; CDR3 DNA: TGCGCCAGCAGCCAACGAATCAGAATTGCAACTAATGAAAAACTGTTTTTT; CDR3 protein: CASSQRIRIATNEKLFF
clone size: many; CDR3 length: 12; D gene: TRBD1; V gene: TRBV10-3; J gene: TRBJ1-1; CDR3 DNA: TGTGCCAGCAGACATCAGGGGGCCGGGGCTTTCTTT; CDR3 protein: CASRHQGAGAFF
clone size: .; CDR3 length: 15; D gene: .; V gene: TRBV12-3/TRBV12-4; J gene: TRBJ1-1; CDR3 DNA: TGTGCCAGCAGTTTATGGGAGGGTCGGGACACTGAAGCTTTCTTT; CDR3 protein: CASSLWEGRDTEAFF
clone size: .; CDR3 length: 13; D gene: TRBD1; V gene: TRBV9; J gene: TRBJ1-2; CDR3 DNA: TGTGCCAGCAGCACACAGACAGGGTATGGCTACACCTTC; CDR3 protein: CASSTQTGYGYTF
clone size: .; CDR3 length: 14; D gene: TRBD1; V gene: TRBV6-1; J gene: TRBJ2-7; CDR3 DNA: TGTGCCAGCAGCCAAGGGGGCTGGTTCCACGAGCAGTACTTC; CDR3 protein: CASSQGGWFHEQYF
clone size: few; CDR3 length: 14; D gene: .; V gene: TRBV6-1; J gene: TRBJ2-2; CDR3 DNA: TGTGCCAGCACGCTTAGACGAGACACCGGGGAGCTGTTTTTT; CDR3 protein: CASTLRRDTGELFF
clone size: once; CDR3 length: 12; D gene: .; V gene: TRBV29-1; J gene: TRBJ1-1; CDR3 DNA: TGCAGCTTGGCAGGGGCGGACACTGAAGCTTTCTTT; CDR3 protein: CSLAGADTEAFF
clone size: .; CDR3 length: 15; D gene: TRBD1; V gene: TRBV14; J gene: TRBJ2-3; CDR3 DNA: TGTGCCAGCAGCCGACAGGGGGATAGCACAGATACGCAGTATTTT; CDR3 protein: CASSRQGDSTDTQYF
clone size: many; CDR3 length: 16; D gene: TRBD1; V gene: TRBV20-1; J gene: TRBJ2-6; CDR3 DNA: TGCAGTGCGAGAAGACAGGGGCTTACTGGGGCCAACGTCCTGACTTTC; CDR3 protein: CSARRQGLTGANVLTF
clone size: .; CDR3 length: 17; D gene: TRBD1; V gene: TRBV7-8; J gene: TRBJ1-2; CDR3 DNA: TGTGCCAGCAGCCCGCTGACAGGGGGCGCCCCTAACTATGGCTACACCTTC; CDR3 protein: CASSPLTGGAPNYGYTF
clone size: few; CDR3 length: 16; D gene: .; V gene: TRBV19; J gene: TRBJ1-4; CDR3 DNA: TGTGCCAGTAGTATAGATCATCGGGGGGCTGGCCGAAAACTGTTTTTT; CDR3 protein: CASSIDHRGAGRKLFF
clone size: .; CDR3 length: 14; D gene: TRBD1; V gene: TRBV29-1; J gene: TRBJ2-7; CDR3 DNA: TGCAGCTTTAACCCCGGGACAGGGGCATACGAGCAGTACTTC; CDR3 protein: CSFNPGTGAYEQYF
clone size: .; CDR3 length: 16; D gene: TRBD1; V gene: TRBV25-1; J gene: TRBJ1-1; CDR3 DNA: TGTGCCAGCAGTGTGACAGGGGGCGGAACGAACACTGAAGCTTTCTTT; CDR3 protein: CASSVTGGGTNTEAFF
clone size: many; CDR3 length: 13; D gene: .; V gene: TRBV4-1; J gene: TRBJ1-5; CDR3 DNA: TGCGCCAGCAGCCAAGAGGGTCCTCAGCCCCAGCATTTT; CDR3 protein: CASSQEGPQPQHF
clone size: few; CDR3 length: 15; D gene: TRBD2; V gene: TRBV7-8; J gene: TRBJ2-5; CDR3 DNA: TGTGCCAGCAGCTATTCCGGGACTAGCCAAGAGACCCAGTACTTC; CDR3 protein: CASSYSGTSQETQYF
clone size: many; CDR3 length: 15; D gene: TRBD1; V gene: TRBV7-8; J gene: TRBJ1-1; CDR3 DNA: TGTGCCAGCAATAGATTGGGACAGGGGAATGCTGAAGCTTTCTTT; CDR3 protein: CASNRLGQGNAEAFF
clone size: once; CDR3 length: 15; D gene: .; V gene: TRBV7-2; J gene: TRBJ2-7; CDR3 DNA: TGTGCCAGCAGCTTAGTCGCGGCCGTGGGGCACGAGCACTACTTC; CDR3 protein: CASSLVAAVGHEHYF
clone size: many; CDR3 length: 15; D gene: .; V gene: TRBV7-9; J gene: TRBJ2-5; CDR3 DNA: TGTGCCAGCAGCTTAGCGGGGGGAAGTAAAGAGACCCAGTACTTC; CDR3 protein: CASSLAGGSKETQYF
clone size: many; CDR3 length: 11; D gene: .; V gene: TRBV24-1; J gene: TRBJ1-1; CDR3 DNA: TGTGCCACCAGTGATGGGGGTTCGGCTTTCTTT; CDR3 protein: CATSDGGSAFF
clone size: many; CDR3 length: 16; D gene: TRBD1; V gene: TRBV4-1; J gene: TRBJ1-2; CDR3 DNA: TGCGCCAGCAGCCAAGTTACGTGGACAGGAGCCAATGGCTACACCTTC; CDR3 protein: CASSQVTWTGANGYTF
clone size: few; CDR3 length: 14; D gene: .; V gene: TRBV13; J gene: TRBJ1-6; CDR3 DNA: TGTGCCAGCAGCCAGGGACTTAATAATTCACCCCTCCACTTT; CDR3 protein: CASSQGLNNSPLHF
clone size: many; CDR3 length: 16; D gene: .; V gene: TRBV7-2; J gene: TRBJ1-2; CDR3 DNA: TGTGCCAGCAGCTTAGTCCCGGACAGATCCAACTATGGCTACACCTTC; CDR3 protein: CASSLVPDRSNYGYTF
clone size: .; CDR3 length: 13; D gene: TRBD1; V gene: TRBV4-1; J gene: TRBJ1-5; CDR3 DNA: TGCGCCAGCAGCTCGACGAGGGACAGGGCCCAGCATTTT; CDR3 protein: CASSSTRDRAQHF
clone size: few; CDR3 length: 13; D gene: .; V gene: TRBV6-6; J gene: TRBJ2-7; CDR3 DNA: TGTGCCAGCAATGACAGCCCTGGCCACGAGCAGTACTTC; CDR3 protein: CASNDSPGHEQYF
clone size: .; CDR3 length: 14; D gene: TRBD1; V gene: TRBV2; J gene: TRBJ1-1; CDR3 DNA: TGTGCCAGCGGGGACAGGGTAGGGCTCACTGAAGCTTTCTTT; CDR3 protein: CASGDRVGLTEAFF
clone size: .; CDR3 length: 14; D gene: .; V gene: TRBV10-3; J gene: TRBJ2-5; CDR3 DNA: TGTGCCATCAGTGGGTCTAATCTACAAGAGACCCAGTACTTC; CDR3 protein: CAISGSNLQETQYF
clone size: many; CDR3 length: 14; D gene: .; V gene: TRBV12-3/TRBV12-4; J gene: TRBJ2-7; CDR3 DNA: TGTGCCAGCAGTCCTGAGGGGTCCAAATACGAGCAGTACTTC; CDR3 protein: CASSPEGSKYEQYF
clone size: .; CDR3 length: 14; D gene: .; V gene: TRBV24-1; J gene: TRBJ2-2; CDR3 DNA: TGTGCCACCAGTGAGGCTACTAGAGACGGTGAGCAGTTTTTT; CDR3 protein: CATSEATRDGEQFF
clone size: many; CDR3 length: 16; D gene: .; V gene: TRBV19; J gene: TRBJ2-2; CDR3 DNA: TGTGCCAGTAGTCCAAAGCCCTGGGGGGACACCGGGGAGCTGTTTTTT; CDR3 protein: CASSPKPWGDTGELFF
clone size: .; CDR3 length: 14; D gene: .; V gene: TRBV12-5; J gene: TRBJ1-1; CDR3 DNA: TGTGCTAGTGGTTTGGAAGGGGCAGGAACTGAAGCTTTCTTT; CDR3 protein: CASGLEGAGTEAFF
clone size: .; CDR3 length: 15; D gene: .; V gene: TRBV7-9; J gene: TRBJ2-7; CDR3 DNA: TGTGCCAGCAGCTTAGGGACAGTACTTAACGATGAGCAGTACTTC; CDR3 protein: CASSLGTVLNDEQYF
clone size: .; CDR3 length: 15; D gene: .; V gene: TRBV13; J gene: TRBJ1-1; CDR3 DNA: TGTGCCAGCAGCCATCACTTAGACCGGGGATCGGCAGCTTTCTTT; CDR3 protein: CASSHHLDRGSAAFF
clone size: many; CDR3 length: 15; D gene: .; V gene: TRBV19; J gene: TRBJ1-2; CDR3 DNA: TGTGCCAGTAGTGCCCGGAGCCAGGGGAGTATCGGCTACACCTTC; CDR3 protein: CASSARSQGSIGYTF
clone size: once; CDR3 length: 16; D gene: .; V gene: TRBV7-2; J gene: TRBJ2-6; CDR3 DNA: TGTGCCAGCAGAAAAGTCGGGGTAGCGGGGGCCAACGTCCTGACTTTC; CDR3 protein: CASRKVGVAGANVLTF
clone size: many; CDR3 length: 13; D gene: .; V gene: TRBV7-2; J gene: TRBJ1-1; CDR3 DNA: TGTGCCAGCAGCTTCTCCAGTGGGCGGGAAGCTTTCTTT; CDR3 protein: CASSFSSGREAFF
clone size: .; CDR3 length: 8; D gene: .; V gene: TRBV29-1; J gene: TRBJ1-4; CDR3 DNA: TGCAGCGTTGAAAAACTGTTTTTT; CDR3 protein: CSVEKLFF
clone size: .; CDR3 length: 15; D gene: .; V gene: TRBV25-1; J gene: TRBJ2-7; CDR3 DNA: TGTGCCAGCAGTGAATACGCAGGGGCAATCAACGAGCAGTACTTC; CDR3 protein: CASSEYAGAINEQYF
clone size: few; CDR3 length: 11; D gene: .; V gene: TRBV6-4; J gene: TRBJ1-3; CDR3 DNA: TGTGCCCTCGGACAGGGAAACACCATATATTTT; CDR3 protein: CALGQGNTIYF
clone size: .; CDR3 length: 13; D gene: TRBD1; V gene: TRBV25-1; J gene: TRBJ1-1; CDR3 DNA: TGTGCCAGCTTGGTGGACAGGGAGACTGAAGCTTTCTTT; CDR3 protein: CASLVDRETEAFF
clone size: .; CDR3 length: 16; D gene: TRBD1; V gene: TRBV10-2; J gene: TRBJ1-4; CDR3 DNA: TGCGCCAGCAGTTTACGCTGGACAGGGCTTAATGAAAAACTGTTTTTT; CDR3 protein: CASSLRWTGLNEKLFF
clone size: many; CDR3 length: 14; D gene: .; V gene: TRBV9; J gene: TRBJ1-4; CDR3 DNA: TGTGCCAGCAGCACCCGGGGAGCTAATGAAAAACTGTTTTTT; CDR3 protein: CASSTRGANEKLFF
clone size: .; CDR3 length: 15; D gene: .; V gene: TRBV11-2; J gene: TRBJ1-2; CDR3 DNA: TGTGCCAGCAGTTATAGGACAGAGGGGAGCTATGGCTACACCTTC; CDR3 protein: CASSYRTEGSYGYTF
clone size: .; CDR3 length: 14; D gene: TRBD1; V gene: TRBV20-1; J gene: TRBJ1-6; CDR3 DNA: TGCAGTGCTGGTAGCGGGACAGGGAATTCACCCCTCCACTTT; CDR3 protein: CSAGSGTGNSPLHF
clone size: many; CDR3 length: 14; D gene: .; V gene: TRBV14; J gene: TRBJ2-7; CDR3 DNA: TGTGCCAGCAGCCAAGGAGCGGGCGCCTACGAGCAGTACTTC; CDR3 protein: CASSQGAGAYEQYF
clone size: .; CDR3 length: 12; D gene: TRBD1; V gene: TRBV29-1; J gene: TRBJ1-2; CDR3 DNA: TGCAGCCCAACCGGGACAGGGTATGGCTACACCTTC; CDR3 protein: CSPTGTGYGYTF
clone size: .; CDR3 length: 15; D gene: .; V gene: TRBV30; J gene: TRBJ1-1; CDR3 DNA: TGTGCCTGGAGTAAAGGGTTGGTTGGGTCCACTGAAGCTTTCTTT; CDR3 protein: CAWSKGLVGSTEAFF
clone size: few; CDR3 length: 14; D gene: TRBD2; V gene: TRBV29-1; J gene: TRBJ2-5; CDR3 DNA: TGCAGCGTTGGACTAGCGGGGTACCAAGAGACCCAGTACTTC; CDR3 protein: CSVGLAGYQETQYF
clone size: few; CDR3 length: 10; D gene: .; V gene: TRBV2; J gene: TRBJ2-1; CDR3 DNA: TGTGCCAGCAGTGGGCTGCTGCAGTTCTTC; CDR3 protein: CASSGLLQFF
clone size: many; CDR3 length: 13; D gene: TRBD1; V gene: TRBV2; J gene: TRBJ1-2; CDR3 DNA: TGTGCCAGCAGGGTAGGGACAGGGTATGGCTACACCTTC; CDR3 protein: CASRVGTGYGYTF
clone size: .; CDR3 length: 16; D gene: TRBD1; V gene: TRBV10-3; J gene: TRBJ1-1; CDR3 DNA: TGTGCCAGCAGCCCCGTACGAGGCAGGGGGTCGTCTGAAGCTTTCTTT; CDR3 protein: CASSPVRGRGSSEAFF
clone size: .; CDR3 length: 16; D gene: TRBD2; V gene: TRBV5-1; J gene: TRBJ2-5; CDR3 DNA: TGCGCCAGCAGCTTGGGGGTACTAGCGGGGCAAGAGACCCAGTACTTC; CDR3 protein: CASSLGVLAGQETQYF